This T cell receptor (beta chain) was observed in a study of blood T cell repertoires in COVID-19. Study-wide context: PBMCs, B-cell-depleted T cells, or T cells were the source of the cDNA or gDNA that made up the material.

Residents of about two dozen US areas, aged about 18 to 89 years, made up the participants. Deletions cut 6 bases from V and 3 bases from J, with 18 bases between. Germline lookup yields CDR1 LNHDA and CDR2 SQIVND (reference sequence). CDR3 length: 16 residues. In the study's own analysis: How many nucleated cells were present was estimated from reference gene primer amplification. The repertoire was sequenced with immunoSEQ multiplex PCR; TCRdb's copy has only in-frame clones and lacks some. D and trimming come from the DNA, and the V and J calls and clone size come from that table. Of about 280,000 clones in the sample, around 84% were seen once.

The gene calls are TRBV19 and TRBJ1-5; D is perhaps TRBD1 (6 bases). The sequence came from a man aged 40-49 years who had been exposed to COVID-19. The sample consisted of PBMCs or T cells enriched from blood (not recorded which). This chain's CDR3 is CASRNQGFGNNQPQHF. CDR3 bases: TGTGCCAGTAGAAACCAGGGGTTCGGCAACAATCAGCCCCAGCATTTT.